The rows below give T cell receptor beta chains drawn from one sample of a study of blood T cell repertoires in COVID-19. Some clones are missing from TCRdb's copy, which holds only in-frame ones; the method was immunoSEQ multiplex PCR. Here the sample spans 37,000 or so clones, about 77% being singletons. The specimen was peripheral blood. These receptors all stem from a man aged 60-69 years with acute or convalescent COVID-19. Both conserved end residues are part of each CDR3. D genes are given only for firm matches. Size is omitted from some rows. Given values are once, few, many or a class for expanded clones.

CDR3 DNA: TGCGCCAGCAGCCAAGACTTCTACGAGCAGTACTTC; CDR3 protein: CASSQDFYEQYF; D gene: -; clone size: -; J gene: TRBJ2-7; V gene: TRBV4-1
CDR3 DNA: TGTGCCAGCAGTGGCTCCAGTAACTATGGCTACACCTTC; CDR3 protein: CASSGSSNYGYTF; D gene: -; clone size: once; J gene: TRBJ1-2; V gene: TRBV2
CDR3 DNA: TGTGCCAGCAGCCCTACTAGCGGGAGGGCCTATGAGCAGTTCTTC; CDR3 protein: CASSPTSGRAYEQFF; D gene: TRBD2; clone size: few; J gene: TRBJ2-1; V gene: TRBV14
CDR3 DNA: TGTGCCAGCAAGACAGGGGGTCGCACTGAAGCTTTCTTT; CDR3 protein: CASKTGGRTEAFF; D gene: TRBD1; clone size: -; J gene: TRBJ1-1; V gene: TRBV6-6
CDR3 DNA: TGTGCCATCAGTGATTCGGCAGGGAACACCGGGGAGCTGTTTTTT; CDR3 protein: CAISDSAGNTGELFF; D gene: -; clone size: once; J gene: TRBJ2-2; V gene: TRBV10-3
CDR3 DNA: TGTGCCAGCAGGGACAGGGGTTCCGCCAATCAGCCCCAGCATTTT; CDR3 protein: CASRDRGSANQPQHF; D gene: TRBD1; clone size: -; J gene: TRBJ1-5; V gene: TRBV6-5
CDR3 DNA: TGTGCCAGCAGCTTCTTGTCAGGGATGACAGATACGCAGTATTTT; CDR3 protein: CASSFLSGMTDTQYF; D gene: -; clone size: -; J gene: TRBJ2-3; V gene: TRBV7-9
CDR3 DNA: TGTGCCAGCAGCTTGAGCGGTGGCTATGGCTACACCTTC; CDR3 protein: CASSLSGGYGYTF; D gene: -; clone size: few; J gene: TRBJ1-2; V gene: TRBV5-5
CDR3 DNA: TGCAGCGCGATCTCGGGGAACACTGAAGCTTTCTTT; CDR3 protein: CSAISGNTEAFF; D gene: -; clone size: -; J gene: TRBJ1-1; V gene: TRBV29-1
CDR3 DNA: TGTGCCAGCAGCCTGCGCGTAGGAAACACCATATATTTT; CDR3 protein: CASSLRVGNTIYF; D gene: -; clone size: -; J gene: TRBJ1-3; V gene: TRBV11-3
CDR3 DNA: TGTGCCAGCAGCTTAGGTAGCGGGAGCATCAACGAGCAGTACTTC; CDR3 protein: CASSLGSGSINEQYF; D gene: TRBD2; clone size: large; J gene: TRBJ2-7; V gene: TRBV7-9
CDR3 DNA: TGTGCCAGCAAAAGTACGGGGGACAGTAATCAGCCCCAGCATTTT; CDR3 protein: CASKSTGDSNQPQHF; D gene: TRBD1; clone size: -; J gene: TRBJ1-5; V gene: TRBV6-5
CDR3 DNA: TGTGCCAGCAGTGACTCAGTGGGAGCCCCCTACAATGAGCAGTTCTTC; CDR3 protein: CASSDSVGAPYNEQFF; D gene: -; clone size: -; J gene: TRBJ2-1; V gene: TRBV6-4
CDR3 DNA: TGCGCCAGCAGCCAAGATCTACTAGCGGAGACCCAGTACTTC; CDR3 protein: CASSQDLLAETQYF; D gene: TRBD2; clone size: medium-sized; J gene: TRBJ2-5; V gene: TRBV4-1
CDR3 DNA: TGTGCCAGCAGCGCAGGGCAGGGTACTTACGAGCAGTACTTC; CDR3 protein: CASSAGQGTYEQYF; D gene: -; clone size: -; J gene: TRBJ2-7; V gene: TRBV11-3
CDR3 DNA: TGTGCCAGCAGCTTAGATACGGGGACAGCAAACTACGAGCAGTACTTC; CDR3 protein: CASSLDTGTANYEQYF; D gene: TRBD1; clone size: -; J gene: TRBJ2-7; V gene: TRBV7-9
CDR3 DNA: TGTGCCAGCAGCTTAACAGCCGACCGTTTTAGCACAGATACGCAGTATTTT; CDR3 protein: CASSLTADRFSTDTQYF; D gene: -; clone size: -; J gene: TRBJ2-3; V gene: TRBV7-2
CDR3 DNA: TGTGCCAGCAGCTTCCAGGGGGCGACAGATACGCAGTATTTT; CDR3 protein: CASSFQGATDTQYF; D gene: TRBD1; clone size: -; J gene: TRBJ2-3; V gene: TRBV9
CDR3 DNA: TGTGCCAGCAGCCAGATTAGCTACGAGCAGTACTTC; CDR3 protein: CASSQISYEQYF; D gene: -; clone size: once; J gene: TRBJ2-7; V gene: TRBV3-1/TRBV3-2
CDR3 DNA: TGTGCCACCAGCAGAGTGGGCAGCACGCACGAGCAGTACTTC; CDR3 protein: CATSRVGSTHEQYF; D gene: -; clone size: -; J gene: TRBJ2-7; V gene: TRBV15
CDR3 DNA: TGCGCCAGCAGCCCCCTTCCAACTAGCGGCTACGAGCAGTACTTC; CDR3 protein: CASSPLPTSGYEQYF; D gene: TRBD2; clone size: -; J gene: TRBJ2-7; V gene: TRBV5-1
CDR3 DNA: TGTGCCAGCAGCCTAGCACATTTGAACACTGAAGCTTTCTTT; CDR3 protein: CASSLAHLNTEAFF; D gene: -; clone size: once; J gene: TRBJ1-1; V gene: TRBV7-2
CDR3 DNA: TGTGCCAGCAGATACTCCGGGACAGGTCTCAATGAGCAGTTCTTC; CDR3 protein: CASRYSGTGLNEQFF; D gene: TRBD1; clone size: -; J gene: TRBJ2-1; V gene: TRBV5-4
CDR3 DNA: TGTGCCAGCAGTTACAAGGGGACAGGGGGCAATCAGCCCCAGCATTTT; CDR3 protein: CASSYKGTGGNQPQHF; D gene: TRBD1; clone size: -; J gene: TRBJ1-5; V gene: TRBV6-5
CDR3 DNA: TGTGCCAGCAGCTTGGCCGGCTCCTATAATTCACCCCTCCACTTT; CDR3 protein: CASSLAGSYNSPLHF; D gene: -; clone size: few; J gene: TRBJ1-6; V gene: TRBV5-6
CDR3 DNA: TGTGCCAGCAGGGGGACAGGAGGAGGTGAAGCTTTCTTT; CDR3 protein: CASRGTGGGEAFF; D gene: TRBD1; clone size: -; J gene: TRBJ1-1; V gene: TRBV6-5
CDR3 DNA: TGTGCCAGCAGTCCAGACAGGGGGGGGAGTGAGCAGTTCTTC; CDR3 protein: CASSPDRGGSEQFF; D gene: TRBD1; clone size: few; J gene: TRBJ2-1; V gene: TRBV28
CDR3 DNA: TGTGCCAGCAGCTTAGATCCGGTTACGAACACTGAAGCTTTCTTT; CDR3 protein: CASSLDPVTNTEAFF; D gene: -; clone size: -; J gene: TRBJ1-1; V gene: TRBV11-3
CDR3 DNA: TGTGCCAGCAGCCTTCGGCGACAGGGGAGGAACAATGAGCAGTTCTTC; CDR3 protein: CASSLRRQGRNNEQFF; D gene: TRBD1; clone size: -; J gene: TRBJ2-1; V gene: TRBV7-2
CDR3 DNA: TGTGCCAGCAGTTACGTGGGCCCGAACACTGAAGCTTTCTTT; CDR3 protein: CASSYVGPNTEAFF; D gene: -; clone size: -; J gene: TRBJ1-1; V gene: TRBV6-5
CDR3 DNA: TGTGCCAGCAGCTCCACCCGACTTGAAAAACTGTTTTTT; CDR3 protein: CASSSTRLEKLFF; D gene: -; clone size: few; J gene: TRBJ1-4; V gene: TRBV7-9
CDR3 DNA: TGTGCCATCAGTGCTTCAGGGATGAACACTGAAGCTTTCTTT; CDR3 protein: CAISASGMNTEAFF; D gene: -; clone size: -; J gene: TRBJ1-1; V gene: TRBV10-3
CDR3 DNA: TGTGCCAGAAGCTTAGAGGGACTAGCGGGAGGGCCGTGGAATGAGCAGTTCTTC; CDR3 protein: CARSLEGLAGGPWNEQFF; D gene: TRBD2; clone size: -; J gene: TRBJ2-1; V gene: TRBV5-3
CDR3 DNA: TGTGCCAGCAGTTTGGGAGAATACACTGAAGCTTTCTTT; CDR3 protein: CASSLGEYTEAFF; D gene: -; clone size: -; J gene: TRBJ1-1; V gene: TRBV12-3/TRBV12-4
CDR3 DNA: TGTGCCAGTAGTATGGGGGACAGGGATCTCGAGACCCAGTACTTC; CDR3 protein: CASSMGDRDLETQYF; D gene: TRBD1; clone size: -; J gene: TRBJ2-5; V gene: TRBV19
CDR3 DNA: TGCGCCAGCAGCCAGGGGGGTACTAATTCACCCCTCCACTTT; CDR3 protein: CASSQGGTNSPLHF; D gene: TRBD1; clone size: -; J gene: TRBJ1-6; V gene: TRBV5-1
CDR3 DNA: TGCGCCAGCAGCTTGGGCCTGCTTACTAGCGGGAGAAGGGGGGAAGAGACCCAGTACTTC; CDR3 protein: CASSLGLLTSGRRGEETQYF; D gene: TRBD2; clone size: -; J gene: TRBJ2-5; V gene: TRBV5-1
CDR3 DNA: TGTGCCAGCAGCTTCTGGGGGGACACAGATACGCAGTATTTT; CDR3 protein: CASSFWGDTDTQYF; D gene: -; clone size: -; J gene: TRBJ2-3; V gene: TRBV7-6
CDR3 DNA: TGCGCCAGCAGCCAAGATGGAATAGGACAGGGGGCTTTAAACATTCAGTACTTC; CDR3 protein: CASSQDGIGQGALNIQYF; D gene: TRBD1; clone size: -; J gene: TRBJ2-4; V gene: TRBV4-1
CDR3 DNA: TGTGCCATCAGTGAGTCGGGGCCCTGGAGCTCCTACGAGCAGTACTTC; CDR3 protein: CAISESGPWSSYEQYF; D gene: -; clone size: -; J gene: TRBJ2-7; V gene: TRBV10-3
CDR3 DNA: TGCGCCAGCAGTGAGTCCAGTAGGGCCAACGTCCTGACTTTC; CDR3 protein: CASSESSRANVLTF; D gene: -; clone size: -; J gene: TRBJ2-6; V gene: TRBV10-1
CDR3 DNA: TGCGCCAGCAGTGAGTTGCGGGGGCATAATTCACCCCTCCACTTT; CDR3 protein: CASSELRGHNSPLHF; D gene: -; clone size: -; J gene: TRBJ1-6; V gene: TRBV10-2
CDR3 DNA: TGTGCCAGTAGTATACGGGACAGCTCTGGAAACACCATATATTTT; CDR3 protein: CASSIRDSSGNTIYF; D gene: TRBD1; clone size: -; J gene: TRBJ1-3; V gene: TRBV19
CDR3 DNA: TGTGCCAGCAGACAAGACTACAATGAGCAGTTCTTC; CDR3 protein: CASRQDYNEQFF; D gene: -; clone size: once; J gene: TRBJ2-1; V gene: TRBV6-5
CDR3 DNA: TGTGCCAGCAGTTTCTTCTCCGGGACAGGGGTCCACGAGCAGTACTTC; CDR3 protein: CASSFFSGTGVHEQYF; D gene: TRBD1; clone size: -; J gene: TRBJ2-7; V gene: TRBV6-5
CDR3 DNA: TGTGCCAGCAGCGCGGGACTGGCCATTGGCGAGCAGTACTTC; CDR3 protein: CASSAGLAIGEQYF; D gene: -; clone size: few; J gene: TRBJ2-7; V gene: TRBV7-8
CDR3 DNA: TGTGCCAGCAGCTTAGCGCTGGGACTTTCTGGAAACACCATATATTTT; CDR3 protein: CASSLALGLSGNTIYF; D gene: -; clone size: -; J gene: TRBJ1-3; V gene: TRBV7-2
CDR3 DNA: TGTGCCAGCAGTTACACCCAGGACAACCTATTCACAGATACGCAGTATTTT; CDR3 protein: CASSYTQDNLFTDTQYF; D gene: -; clone size: few; J gene: TRBJ2-3; V gene: TRBV6-2/TRBV6-3